This TCR beta chain was captured in a study of Ad26.COV2.S vaccination and SARS-CoV-2 variants. Study in general: Doses of Ad26.COV2.S were injected into muscle once or twice, 56 days apart. Study-level findings and limits: Among vaccine recipients, spike-specific TCR breadth exceeded that of placebo recipients.

Treatment noted: around 19 received Ad26.COV2.S at low or high dose, single or two shots; about 5 received placebo; per-sample allocation not given. Day 63 after the first vaccine or placebo injection was the time point for sampling. The donor was a Boston adult aged 18-55 years. The vaccine antigen was prefusion-stabilized Wuhan SARS-CoV-2 spike. Generated by immunoSEQ multiplex PCR, the TCRdb table keeps only in-frame clones and is missing some. The sample carries around 300,000 clones, 75% to 90% recorded once. This clone was seen more than once but under ten times. Antigen unknown. The specimen was peripheral blood, collected in a trial of Ad26.COV2.S vaccine versus placebo. The receptor comes from a person between 18 and 65 years old who received the Ad26.COV2.S COVID-19 vaccine or a placebo.

The DNA for the CDR3 is TGTGCCAGCAGGGGGGGTGAACCTGAAGCTTTCTTT. It is translated as CASRGGEPEAFF. The chain combines TRBV3-1 (or the pseudogene TRBV3-2) with TRBJ1-1, with TRBD1 as a possible D gene (5 bases). The CDR3 is 12 residues long. The V gene's germline CDR1 is LGHDT and CDR2 YNNKEL (reference sequence). V dropped 6 bases and J dropped 6 bases, with 11 bases sitting between them.